This TCR beta chain was found in a study of T cells in Graves' hyperthyroidism and ophthalmopathy. Notes on the study in general: Among thyroid clonotypes expanded above 0.001, most also appeared in blood.

Every diagnosis used clinical symptoms, serum thyroxine and TRAb, thyroid ultrasound and orbital computed tomography. This clonotype was seen ten or more times. The antigen remains undetermined. Amplification targeted TCR beta CDR3 regions from RNA transcripts. First-round RT-PCR targeting the TCR CDR3 was performed with the HTBI primer set. MiXCR was run by TCRdb on the multiplex PCR reads, yielding one entry per CDR3 protein. The table shows around 720,000 distinct CDR3 sequences, with under 45% occurring only once. The length of the CDR3 is 14 residues. In germline, CDR1 is SGHKS, CDR2 YYEKEE (reference sequence). V was clipped by 0 bases and J by 13 bases, with 19 bases between them.

This chain links TRBV5-5 with TRBJ1-2, with no clear D. Source material: blood. This clonotype was sampled from a woman aged 40 to 50 with Graves' hyperthyroidism. The CDR3 protein is CASSLVSQAMAGTF. DNA of the CDR3: TGTGCCAGCAGCTTGGTCAGCCAGGCTATGGCTGGCACCTTC.